Below, one TCR beta chain is given with its context. Its antigen is still unknown. The sample is drawn from a study of a mutant IDH1 vaccine in newly diagnosed glioma. This sample's time point: week 47, end of study. Every single dose of the vaccine, 300 ug of mutant IDH1 20-mer peptide, came with topical imiquimod. The CDR3 spans 13 residues. The germline V and J ends were trimmed by 6 bases and 4 bases, with 12 bases remaining between them. Per the germline V gene, CDR1 is KGHSH and CDR2 is LQKENI. Repertoires were generated with immunoSEQ multiplex PCR, while TCRdb's copy carries only in-frame clones and drops some. The sample contains about 11,000 clones, 65% to 85% of which appear only once.

The TCR comes from a man between 25 and 39 years old with glioma. The chain has TRBV18 and TRBJ1-2; weak D call: TRBD1 (5 bases). The material was PBMCs, obtained from a glioma patient whose treatment included an IDH1 peptide vaccine. CDR3 residues: CASSRGVGYGYTF. DNA of the CDR3: TGTGCCAGCTCCCGGGGCGTCGGCTATGGCTACACCTTC. Filled out from reference TRBV18 and TRBJ1-2, the complete variable domain reads NAGVMQNPRHLVRRRGQEARLRCSPMKGHSHVYWYRQLPEEGLKFMVYLQKENIIDESGMPKERFSAEFPKEGPSILRIQQVVRGDSAAYFCASSRGVGYGYTFGSGTRLTVV.